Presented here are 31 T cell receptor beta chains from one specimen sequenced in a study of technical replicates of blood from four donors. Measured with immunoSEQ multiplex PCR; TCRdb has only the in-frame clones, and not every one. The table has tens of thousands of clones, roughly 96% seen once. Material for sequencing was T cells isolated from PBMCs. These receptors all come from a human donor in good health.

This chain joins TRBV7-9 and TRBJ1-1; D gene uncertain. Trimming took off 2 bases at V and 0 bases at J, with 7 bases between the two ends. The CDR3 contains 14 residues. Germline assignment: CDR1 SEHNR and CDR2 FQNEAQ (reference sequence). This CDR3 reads CASSLLLMNTEAFF. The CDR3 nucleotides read TGTGCCAGCAGCTTACTGTTAATGAACACTGAAGCTTTCTTT.

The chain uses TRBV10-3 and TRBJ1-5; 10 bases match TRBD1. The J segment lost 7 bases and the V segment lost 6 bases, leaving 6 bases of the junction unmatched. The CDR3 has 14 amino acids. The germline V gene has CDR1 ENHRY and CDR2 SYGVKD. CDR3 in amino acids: CAIRGTGEEQPQHF. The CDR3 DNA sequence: TGTGCCATCAGGGGGACAGGGGAGGAACAGCCCCAGCATTTT.

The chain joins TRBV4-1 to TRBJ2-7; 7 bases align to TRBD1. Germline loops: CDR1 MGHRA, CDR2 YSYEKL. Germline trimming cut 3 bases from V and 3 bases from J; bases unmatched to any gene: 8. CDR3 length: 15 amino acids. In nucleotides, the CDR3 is TGCGCCAGCAGCCACTTTAGACAGGGTTACTACGAGCAGTACTTC. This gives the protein CASSHFRQGYYEQYF.

Here the CDR3 DNA reads TGTGCCAGCAGTTTTCAGCAGACAGTCAATCAGCCCCAGCATTTT. Its translation is CASSFQQTVNQPQHF. The J gene is TRBJ1-5, the V gene TRBV6-1, with D possibly TRBD1 on 5 matching bases. V shed 5 bases and J shed 3 bases, with 14 bases lying between them. The CDR3 is 15 residues long. Germline-derived CDR1 and CDR2 are MNHNS and SASEGT.

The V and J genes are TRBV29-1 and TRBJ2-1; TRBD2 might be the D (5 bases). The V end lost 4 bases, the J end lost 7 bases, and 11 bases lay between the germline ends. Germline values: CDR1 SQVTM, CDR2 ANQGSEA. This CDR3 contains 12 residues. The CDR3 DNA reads TGCAGCGTTGCCGGACTGGGGAATGAGCAGTTCTTC. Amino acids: CSVAGLGNEQFF.

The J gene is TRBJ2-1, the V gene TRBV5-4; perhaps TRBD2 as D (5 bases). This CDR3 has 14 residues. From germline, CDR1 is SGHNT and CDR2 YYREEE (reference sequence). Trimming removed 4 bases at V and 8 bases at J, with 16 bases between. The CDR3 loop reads CASSRTIPGDEQFF. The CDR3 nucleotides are TGTGCCAGCAGCCGGACGATCCCCGGGGATGAGCAGTTCTTC.

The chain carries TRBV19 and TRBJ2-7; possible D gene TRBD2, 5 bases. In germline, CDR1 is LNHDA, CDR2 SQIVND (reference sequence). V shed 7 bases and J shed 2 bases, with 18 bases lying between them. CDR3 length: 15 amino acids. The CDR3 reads CASTAGQGRPYEQYF. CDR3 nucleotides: TGTGCCAGTACCGCGGGCCAAGGAAGACCCTACGAGCAGTACTTC.

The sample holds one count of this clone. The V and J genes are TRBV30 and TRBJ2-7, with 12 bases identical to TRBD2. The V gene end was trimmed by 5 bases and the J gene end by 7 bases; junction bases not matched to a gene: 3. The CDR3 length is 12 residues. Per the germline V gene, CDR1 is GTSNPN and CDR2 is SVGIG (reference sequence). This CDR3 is CAWVTSGGEQYF. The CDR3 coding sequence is TGTGCCTGGGTGACTAGCGGGGGTGAGCAGTACTTC. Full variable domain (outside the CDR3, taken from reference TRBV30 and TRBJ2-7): SQTIHQWPATLVQPVGSPLSLECTVEGTSNPNLYWYRQAAGRGLQLLFYSVGIGQISSEVPQNLSASRPQDRQFILSSKKLLLSDSGFYLCAWVTSGGEQYFGPGTRLTVT.

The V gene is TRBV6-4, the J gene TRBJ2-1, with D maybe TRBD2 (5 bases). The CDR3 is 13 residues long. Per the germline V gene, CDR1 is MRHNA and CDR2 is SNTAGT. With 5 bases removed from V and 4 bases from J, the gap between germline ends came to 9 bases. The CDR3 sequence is CASSPGDYNEQFF. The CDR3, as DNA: TGTGCCAGCAGTCCCGGGGATTACAATGAGCAGTTCTTC.

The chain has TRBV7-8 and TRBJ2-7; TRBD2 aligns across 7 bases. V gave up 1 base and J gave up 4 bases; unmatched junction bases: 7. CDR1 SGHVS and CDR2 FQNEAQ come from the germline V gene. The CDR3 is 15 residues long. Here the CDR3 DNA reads TGTGCCAGCAGCTTAGAAGGGCTAGCGGCTTACGAGCAGTACTTC. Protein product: CASSLEGLAAYEQYF.

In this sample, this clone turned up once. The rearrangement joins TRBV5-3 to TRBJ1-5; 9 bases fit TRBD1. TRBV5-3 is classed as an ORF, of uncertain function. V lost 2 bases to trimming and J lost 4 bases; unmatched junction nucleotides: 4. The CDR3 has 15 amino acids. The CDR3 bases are TGTGCCAGAAGCTTAACCGGACAGGGGAATCAGCCCCAGCATTTT. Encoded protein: CARSLTGQGNQPQHF.

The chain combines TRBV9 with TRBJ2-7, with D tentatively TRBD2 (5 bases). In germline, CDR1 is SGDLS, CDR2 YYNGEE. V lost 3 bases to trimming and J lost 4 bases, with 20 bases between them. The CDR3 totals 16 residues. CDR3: CASSGGEVDRGYEQYF. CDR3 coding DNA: TGTGCCAGCAGCGGTGGGGAAGTGGACCGGGGTTACGAGCAGTACTTC.

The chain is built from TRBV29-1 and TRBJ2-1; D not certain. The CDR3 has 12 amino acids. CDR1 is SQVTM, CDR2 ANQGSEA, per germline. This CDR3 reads CKTVGYMNEQFF. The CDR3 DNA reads TGCAAAACCGTCGGGTATATGAATGAGCAGTTCTTC.

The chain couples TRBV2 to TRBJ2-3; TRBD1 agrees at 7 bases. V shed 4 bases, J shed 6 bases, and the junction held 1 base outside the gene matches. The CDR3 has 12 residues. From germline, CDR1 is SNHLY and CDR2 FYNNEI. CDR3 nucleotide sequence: TGTGCCAGCAGTGGGGACAGCGATACGCAGTATTTT. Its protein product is CASSGDSDTQYF.

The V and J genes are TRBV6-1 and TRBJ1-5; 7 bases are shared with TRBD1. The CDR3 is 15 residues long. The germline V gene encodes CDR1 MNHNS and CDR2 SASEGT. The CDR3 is CAISWGTEKNQPQHF. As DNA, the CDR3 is TGTGCTATCTCCTGGGGGACAGAGAAGAATCAGCCCCAGCATTTT.

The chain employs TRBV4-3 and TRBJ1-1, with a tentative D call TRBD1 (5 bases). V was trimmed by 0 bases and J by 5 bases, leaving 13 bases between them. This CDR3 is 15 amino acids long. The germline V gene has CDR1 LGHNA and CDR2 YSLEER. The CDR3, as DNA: TGCGCCAGCAGCCAAGATTCGGCAGGGTGGACTGAAGCTTTCTTT. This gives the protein CASSQDSAGWTEAFF.

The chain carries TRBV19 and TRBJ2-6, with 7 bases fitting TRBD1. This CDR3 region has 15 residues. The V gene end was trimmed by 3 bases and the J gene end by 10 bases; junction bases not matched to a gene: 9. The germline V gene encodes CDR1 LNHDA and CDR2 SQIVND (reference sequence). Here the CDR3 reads CASSISPPQGNVLTF. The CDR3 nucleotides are TGTGCCAGTAGTATTAGCCCGCCACAGGGGAACGTCCTGACTTTC.

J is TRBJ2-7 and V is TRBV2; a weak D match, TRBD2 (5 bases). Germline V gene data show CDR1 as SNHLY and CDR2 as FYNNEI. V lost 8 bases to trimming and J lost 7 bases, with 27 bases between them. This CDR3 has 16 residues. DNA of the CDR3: TGTGCCAGCGTGGGCGTTGAGAACCCGACGGAGGATGAGCAGTACTTC. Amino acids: CASVGVENPTEDEQYF. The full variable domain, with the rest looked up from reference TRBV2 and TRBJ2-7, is EPEVTQTPSHQVTQMGQEVILRCVPISNHLYFYWYRQILGQKVEFLVSFYNNEISEKSEIFDDQFSVERPDGSNFTLKIRSTKLEDSAMYFCASVGVENPTEDEQYFGPGTRLTVT.

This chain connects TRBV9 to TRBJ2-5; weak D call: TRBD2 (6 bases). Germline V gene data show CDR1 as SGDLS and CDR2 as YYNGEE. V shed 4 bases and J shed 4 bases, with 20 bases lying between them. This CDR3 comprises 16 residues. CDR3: CASSPLASAPAETQYF. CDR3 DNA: TGTGCCAGCAGCCCTCTAGCGTCTGCCCCCGCAGAGACCCAGTACTTC.

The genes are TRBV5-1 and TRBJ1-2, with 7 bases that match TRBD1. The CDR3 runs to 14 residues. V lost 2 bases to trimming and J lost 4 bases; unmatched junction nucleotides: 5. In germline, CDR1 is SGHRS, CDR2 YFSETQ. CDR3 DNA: TGCGCCAGCAGCTTCCTAGACAGGGTCTATGGCTACACCTTC. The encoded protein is CASSFLDRVYGYTF. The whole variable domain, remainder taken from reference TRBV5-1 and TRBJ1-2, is KAGVTQTPRYLIKTRGQQVTLSCSPISGHRSVSWYQQTPGQGLQFLFEYFSETQRNKGNFPGRFSGRQFSNSRSEMNVSTLELGDSALYLCASSFLDRVYGYTFGSGTRLTVV.

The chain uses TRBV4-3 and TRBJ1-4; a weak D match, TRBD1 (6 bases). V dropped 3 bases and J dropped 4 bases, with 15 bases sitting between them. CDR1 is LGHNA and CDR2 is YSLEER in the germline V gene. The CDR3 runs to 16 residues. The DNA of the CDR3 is TGCGCCAGCAGCCAGATTGCACAGGGTTTTAATGAAAAACTGTTTTTT. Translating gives CASSQIAQGFNEKLFF.

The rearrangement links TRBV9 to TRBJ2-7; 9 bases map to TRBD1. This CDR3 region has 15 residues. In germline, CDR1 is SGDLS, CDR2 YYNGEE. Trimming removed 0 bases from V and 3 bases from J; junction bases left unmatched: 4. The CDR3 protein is CASSVGTGGHYEQYF. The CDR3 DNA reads TGTGCCAGCAGCGTAGGTACAGGGGGCCACTACGAGCAGTACTTC.

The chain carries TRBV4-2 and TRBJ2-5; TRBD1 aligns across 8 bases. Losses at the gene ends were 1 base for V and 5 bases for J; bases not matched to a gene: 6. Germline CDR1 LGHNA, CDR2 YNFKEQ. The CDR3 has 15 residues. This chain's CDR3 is CASSQVRGPKETQYF. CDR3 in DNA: TGTGCCAGCAGCCAAGTCAGGGGGCCCAAGGAGACCCAGTACTTC.

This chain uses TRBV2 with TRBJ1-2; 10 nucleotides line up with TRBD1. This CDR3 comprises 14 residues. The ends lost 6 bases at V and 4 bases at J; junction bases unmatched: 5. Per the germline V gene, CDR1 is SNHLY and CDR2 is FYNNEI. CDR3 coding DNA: TGTGCCAGCAGACCGACAGGGGGCGTCTATGGCTACACCTTC. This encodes CASRPTGGVYGYTF.

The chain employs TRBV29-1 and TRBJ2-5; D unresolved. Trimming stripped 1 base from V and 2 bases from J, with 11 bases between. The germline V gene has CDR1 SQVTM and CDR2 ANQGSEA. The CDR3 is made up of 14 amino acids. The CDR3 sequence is CSVEVRVHQETQYF. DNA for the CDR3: TGCAGCGTTGAAGTCCGGGTGCATCAAGAGACCCAGTACTTC.

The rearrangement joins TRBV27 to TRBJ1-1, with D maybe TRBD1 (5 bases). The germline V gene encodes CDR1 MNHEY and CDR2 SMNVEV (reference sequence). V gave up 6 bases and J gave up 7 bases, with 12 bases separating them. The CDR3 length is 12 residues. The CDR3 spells CASSPGRGEAFF. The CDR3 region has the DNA TGTGCCAGCAGCCCAGGGAGGGGTGAAGCTTTCTTT.

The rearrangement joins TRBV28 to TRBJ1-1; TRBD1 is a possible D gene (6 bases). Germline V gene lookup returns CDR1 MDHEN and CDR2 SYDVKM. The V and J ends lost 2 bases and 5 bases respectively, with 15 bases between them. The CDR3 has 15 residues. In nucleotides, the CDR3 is TGTGCCAGCAGTTTAGTCCCCGGGACACAGACTGAAGCTTTCTTT. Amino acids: CASSLVPGTQTEAFF.

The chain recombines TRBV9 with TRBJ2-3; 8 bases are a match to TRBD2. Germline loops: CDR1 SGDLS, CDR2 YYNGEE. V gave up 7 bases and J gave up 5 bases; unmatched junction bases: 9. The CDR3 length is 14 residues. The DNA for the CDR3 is TGTGCCAGCTCTTCTAGCGGGTGGAAAGATACGCAGTATTTT. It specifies CASSSSGWKDTQYF. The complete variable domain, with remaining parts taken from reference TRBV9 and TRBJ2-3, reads DSGVTQTPKHLITATGQRVTLRCSPRSGDLSVYWYQQSLDQGLQFLIQYYNGEERAKGNILERFSAQQFPDLHSELNLSSLELGDSALYFCASSSSGWKDTQYFGPGTRLTVL.

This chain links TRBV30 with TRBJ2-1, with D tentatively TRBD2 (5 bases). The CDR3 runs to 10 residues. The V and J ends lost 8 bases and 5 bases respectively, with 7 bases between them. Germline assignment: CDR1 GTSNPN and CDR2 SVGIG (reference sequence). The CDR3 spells CALLDNEQFF. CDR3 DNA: TGTGCCCTACTAGACAATGAGCAGTTCTTC.

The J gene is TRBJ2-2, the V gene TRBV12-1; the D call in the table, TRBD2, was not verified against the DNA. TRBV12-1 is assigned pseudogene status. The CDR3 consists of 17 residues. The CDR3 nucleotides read TGTGCCAGCAGCTTGCTTGCGAGGAAAAGGAAGGCCGGGGAGCTGTTTTTT. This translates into CASSLLARKRKAGELFF.

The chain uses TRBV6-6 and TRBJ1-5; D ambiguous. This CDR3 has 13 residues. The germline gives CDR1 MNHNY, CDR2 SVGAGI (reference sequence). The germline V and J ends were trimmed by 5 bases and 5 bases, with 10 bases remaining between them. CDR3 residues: CASSASGDQPQHF. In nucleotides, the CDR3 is TGTGCCAGCAGTGCCTCGGGAGATCAGCCCCAGCATTTT.